This is a list of T cell receptor beta chains from one sample in a study of glioma-infiltrating T cells. TCRdb processed the multiplex PCR reads anew with MiXCR; each CDR3 protein has one entry. This sample has about 110,000 distinct CDR3 sequences, with 20% to 25% found just once. Source material: glioma tissue, nonneoplastic brain tissue, or PBMCs (not recorded which). All receptors come from a human donor with low-grade glioma or glioblastoma, undergoing nonglioma brain surgery, or in good health (not recorded which). The CDR3 runs from the conserved cysteine through the conserved F or W. D genes are given only for firm matches. Only some rows state a clone size, as once, few, many or a class for expanded clones.

abundance,len,v_gene,j_gene,d_gene,CDR3aa,CDR3nt
many,15,TRBV24-1,TRBJ1-1,TRBD1,CATSDPQGADTEAFF,TGTGCCACCAGTGATCCACAGGGGGCGGACACTGAAGCTTTCTTT
many,14,TRBV5-1,TRBJ2-5,TRBD2,CASTLGWRGETQYF,TGCGCCAGCACCCTTGGATGGCGGGGGGAGACCCAGTACTTC
many,14,TRBV2,TRBJ1-1,-,CASTSVGTNTEAFF,TGTGCCAGCACCTCGGTTGGGACGAACACTGAAGCTTTCTTT
many,14,TRBV5-4,TRBJ1-3,TRBD1,CASSRGQEGNTIYF,TGTGCCAGCAGCCGCGGACAGGAAGGAAACACCATATATTTT
many,16,TRBV28,TRBJ1-5,-,CASSLLAQRGNQPQHF,TGTGCCAGCAGTTTATTGGCACAACGGGGCAATCAGCCCCAGCATTTT
-,14,TRBV4-1,TRBJ1-3,-,CASALRGDGNTIYF,TGCGCCAGCGCCCTAAGAGGCGACGGAAACACCATATATTTT
many,15,TRBV15,TRBJ2-1,TRBD2,CATSRASSGRIEQFF,TGTGCCACCAGCAGAGCTTCTAGCGGGAGGATTGAGCAGTTCTTC
-,15,TRBV19,TRBJ2-3,-,CASSTGGFGTDTQYF,TGTGCCAGTAGTACTGGGGGATTTGGAACAGATACGCAGTATTTT
many,12,TRBV7-2,TRBJ2-7,-,CASSLLSTEQYF,TGTGCCAGCAGCTTGCTGTCCACCGAGCAGTACTTC
many,15,TRBV6-4,TRBJ2-1,TRBD1,CASSITGGAYNEQFF,TGTGCCAGCAGTATTACAGGGGGCGCCTACAATGAGCAGTTCTTC
many,13,TRBV11-3,TRBJ1-5,-,CASSLYGNQPQHF,TGTGCCAGCAGCTTATACGGCAATCAGCCCCAGCATTTT
many,16,TRBV7-9,TRBJ2-1,-,CASSFERVRSYNEQFF,TGTGCCAGCAGCTTTGAACGTGTACGCTCCTACAATGAGCAGTTCTTC
many,17,TRBV6-2/TRBV6-3,TRBJ2-2,TRBD2,CASSYGLATSFTGELFF,TGTGCCAGCAGTTACGGACTAGCAACGTCCTTCACCGGGGAGCTGTTTTTT
many,16,TRBV25-1,TRBJ2-1,TRBD2,CASSDQTSGSFNEQFF,TGTGCCAGCAGTGACCAGACTAGCGGGAGTTTCAATGAGCAGTTCTTC
many,14,TRBV27,TRBJ2-7,-,CASSSRTVTYEQYF,TGTGCCAGCAGTTCACGGACGGTAACCTACGAGCAGTACTTC
many,17,TRBV6-2/TRBV6-3,TRBJ2-3,-,CASSRYPSGDRPDTQYF,TGTGCCAGCAGCCGCTACCCTTCTGGGGACCGCCCAGATACGCAGTATTTT
many,14,TRBV20-1,TRBJ1-1,TRBD1,CSASIRGWDTEAFF,TGCAGTGCTAGTATCAGGGGGTGGGACACTGAAGCTTTCTTT
many,16,TRBV14,TRBJ1-3,-,CASSQVVAGSGNTIYF,TGTGCCAGCAGCCAAGTAGTTGCAGGGAGCGGAAACACCATATATTTT
many,13,TRBV4-1,TRBJ1-1,-,CASSQRTGTEAFF,TGCGCCAGCAGCCAAAGGACGGGGACTGAAGCTTTCTTT
many,12,TRBV7-2,TRBJ2-7,-,CASSKNSYEQYF,TGTGCCAGCAGCAAGAACTCCTACGAGCAGTACTTC
many,14,TRBV20-1,TRBJ1-5,-,CSARDRANSQPQHF,TGCAGTGCTAGAGATCGGGCCAACAGCCAGCCCCAGCATTTT
many,15,TRBV6-1,TRBJ2-1,-,CASGAWTVSYNEQFF,TGTGCCAGCGGGGCGTGGACGGTCTCCTACAATGAGCAGTTCTTC
many,16,TRBV6-1,TRBJ2-7,TRBD2,CASNFDSGGSSYEQYF,TGTGCCAGCAACTTCGATAGCGGGGGGAGCTCCTACGAGCAGTACTTC
-,18,TRBV6-1,TRBJ2-7,TRBD2,CAIPVTIAGLAGEVEQYF,TGTGCCATCCCAGTTACCATCGCGGGACTAGCTGGAGAAGTCGAGCAGTACTTC
-,15,TRBV12-3/TRBV12-4,TRBJ2-3,TRBD2,CASSFSGGSTDTQYF,TGTGCCAGCAGCTTTAGCGGGGGTAGCACAGATACGCAGTATTTT
many,16,TRBV27,TRBJ2-3,TRBD2,CASSSTGLAGGYTQYF,TGTGCCAGCAGTTCAACGGGTCTAGCGGGAGGTTATACGCAGTATTTT
-,13,TRBV6-6,TRBJ1-2,-,CASSENAGNGLTF,TGTGCCAGCAGTGAGAACGCAGGGAATGGCCTCACCTTC
many,12,TRBV20-1,TRBJ1-2,-,CSASGDNYGYTF,TGCAGTGCTAGTGGAGACAACTATGGCTACACCTTC
-,14,TRBV6-2/TRBV6-3,TRBJ2-1,TRBD2,CATSRAGPYNEQFF,TGTGCCACGTCGAGAGCGGGACCCTACAACGAGCAGTTCTTC
few,14,TRBV12-3/TRBV12-4,TRBJ1-5,TRBD1,CASSSGGLGQPQHF,TGTGCCAGCAGTTCAGGGGGCCTAGGGCAGCCCCAGCATTTT
-,14,TRBV6-9,TRBJ2-7,-,CASSYPNNSYEQYF,TGTGCCAGCAGTTACCCAAACAACTCCTACGAGCAGTACTTC
many,14,TRBV29-1,TRBJ2-1,TRBD2,CSVGWPSGGNEQFF,TGCAGCGTGGGGTGGCCTAGCGGAGGGAATGAGCAGTTCTTC
many,16,TRBV7-9,TRBJ2-3,TRBD2,CASSPGTSEYTDTQYF,TGTGCCAGCAGCCCCGGGACTAGCGAATACACAGATACGCAGTATTTT
few,19,TRBV7-9,TRBJ2-2,TRBD1,CASSLHTGQGVANTGELFF,TGTGCCAGCAGCCTCCATACGGGACAGGGTGTGGCGAACACCGGGGAGCTGTTTTTT
-,16,TRBV5-4,TRBJ2-3,TRBD2,CASSSTSGKRTDTQYF,TGTGCCAGCAGTTCAACTAGCGGCAAACGCACAGATACGCAGTATTTT
-,11,TRBV12-3/TRBV12-4,TRBJ2-7,TRBD1,CASRQGREQYF,TGTGCCAGCCGACAGGGTCGGGAGCAGTACTTC
few,16,TRBV5-4,TRBJ1-1,TRBD1,CASSSSGTGGVMKAFF,TGTGCCAGCAGCTCCTCCGGGACAGGGGGCGTTATGAAAGCTTTCTTT
-,12,TRBV29-1,TRBJ1-5,-,CSVVASGQPQHF,TGCAGCGTTGTGGCGAGTGGTCAGCCCCAGCATTTT
many,12,TRBV20-1,TRBJ2-1,-,CSARDTPDEQFF,TGCAGTGCTAGAGATACTCCCGATGAGCAGTTCTTC
many,12,TRBV20-1,TRBJ2-3,-,CSATDFTDTQYF,TGCAGTGCTACGGATTTCACAGATACGCAGTATTTT
medium-sized,17,TRBV6-1,TRBJ1-2,-,CASSLLEGSQGLYGYTF,TGTGCCAGCAGCCTCTTGGAGGGTAGCCAGGGTCTGTATGGCTACACCTTC
many,15,TRBV3-1,TRBJ2-3,TRBD1,CASSHQGASTDTQYF,TGTGCCAGCAGCCATCAGGGGGCAAGCACAGATACGCAGTATTTT
many,14,TRBV18,TRBJ1-1,TRBD1,CASSPPSTGGEAFF,TGTGCCAGCTCACCACCGAGCACAGGGGGTGAAGCTTTCTTT
-,14,TRBV7-9,TRBJ2-2,-,CASSFETLTGELFF,TGTGCCAGCAGCTTCGAAACTCTCACCGGGGAGCTGTTTTTT
few,12,TRBV6-5,TRBJ2-4,-,CASAPGTDIQYF,TGTGCCAGCGCTCCCGGGACGGACATTCAGTACTTC
-,14,TRBV2,TRBJ2-7,-,CASGVDSGKGEQYF,TGTGCCAGCGGCGTAGATTCGGGAAAAGGGGAGCAGTACTTC
few,17,TRBV4-3,TRBJ2-1,TRBD1,CASSQDDVGTGPNEQFF,TGCGCCAGCAGCCAAGATGACGTTGGGACAGGACCGAATGAGCAGTTCTTC
many,17,TRBV7-2,TRBJ2-3,-,CASSYFTGVSSTDTQYF,TGTGCCAGCAGCTATTTTACTGGGGTCTCTAGCACAGATACGCAGTATTTT
many,12,TRBV10-2,TRBJ1-5,-,CASSERPEPQHF,TGCGCCAGCAGTGAGAGGCCCGAGCCCCAGCATTTT
-,13,TRBV6-2/TRBV6-3,TRBJ1-1,-,CASSHQGATEAFF,TGTGCCAGCAGTCACCAGGGAGCGACTGAAGCTTTCTTT
many,12,TRBV6-2/TRBV6-3,TRBJ2-1,-,CASSYATNEQFF,TGTGCCAGCAGTTACGCGACCAATGAGCAGTTCTTC